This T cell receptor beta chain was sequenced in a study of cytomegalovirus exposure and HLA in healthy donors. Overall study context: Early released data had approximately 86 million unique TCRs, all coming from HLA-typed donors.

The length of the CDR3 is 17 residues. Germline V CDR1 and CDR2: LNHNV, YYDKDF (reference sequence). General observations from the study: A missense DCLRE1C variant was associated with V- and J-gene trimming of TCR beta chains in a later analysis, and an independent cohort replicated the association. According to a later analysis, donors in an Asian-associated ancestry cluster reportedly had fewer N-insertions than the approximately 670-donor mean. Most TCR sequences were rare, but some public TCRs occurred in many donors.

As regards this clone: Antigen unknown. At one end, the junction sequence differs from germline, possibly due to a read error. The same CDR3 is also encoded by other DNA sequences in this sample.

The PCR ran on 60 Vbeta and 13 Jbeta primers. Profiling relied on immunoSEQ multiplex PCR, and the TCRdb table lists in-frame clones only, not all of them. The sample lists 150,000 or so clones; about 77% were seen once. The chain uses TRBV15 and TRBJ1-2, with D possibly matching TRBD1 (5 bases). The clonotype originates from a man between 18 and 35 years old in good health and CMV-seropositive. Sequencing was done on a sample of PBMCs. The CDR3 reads CATSRDRGSGRSTGYTF. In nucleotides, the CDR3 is TGTGCCACCAGTAGAGACCGGGGGTCAGGGAGGAGTACTGGCTACACCTTC.